The 25 T cell receptor beta chains reported below all come from one sample, sequenced in a study of shared clonotypes between healthy human individuals. Sequenced by immunoSEQ multiplex PCR; TCRdb stores in-frame clones only, minus some. The sample has about 2.1 million clones, around 93% seen once. CD45RO-negative, CCR7-selected cells formed the naive CD8 fraction, which excluded terminally differentiated effector memory CD45RA+ cells. The sequencing input was naive CD8+ T cells from PBMCs. These receptors all come from a man aged 18 to 30 in good health. Some clones in this sample may be carry-over from other donors' samples.

The rearrangement joins TRBV15 to TRBJ1-5, with a possible D match to TRBD1 (6 bases). In germline, CDR1 is LNHNV, CDR2 YYDKDF (reference sequence). The CDR3 extends over 15 amino acids. The V end was cut by 0 bases, the J end by 3 bases, with 9 bases between. The CDR3 nucleotides are TGTGCCACCAGCAGAGATGGACAGCTCAATCAGCCCCAGCATTTT. Residues: CATSRDGQLNQPQHF.

J is TRBJ2-3 and V is TRBV4-3, with no clear D. The CDR3 length is 13 residues. Trimming removed 4 bases from V and 4 bases from J, with 9 bases in between. CDR1 and CDR2 from the germline V gene are LGHNA and YSLEER. The CDR3 loop is CASSPRLADTQYF. The CDR3 DNA is TGCGCCAGCAGCCCGCGTCTTGCAGATACGCAGTATTTT.

Of note for this clone: The sample holds other DNA sequences that translate to the same CDR3. This chain joins TRBV9 and TRBJ2-7, with 8 positions matching TRBD2. With V trimmed by 3 bases and J by 4 bases, 6 bases remained unmatched. This CDR3 has 14 residues. In germline, CDR1 is SGDLS, CDR2 YYNGEE. The CDR3 nucleotides read TGTGCCAGCAGCGGAGGGACTAGTGCGTACGAGCAGTACTTC. It translates to CASSGGTSAYEQYF.

The chain couples TRBV28 to TRBJ1-4; 8 positions match TRBD1. Germline CDR1 reads MDHEN; CDR2 reads SYDVKM. This CDR3 contains 17 residues. V dropped 2 bases and J dropped 6; count of bases not matched to a gene: 11. CDR3 sequence reads: CASSLPRTGIRDEKLFF. The DNA for the CDR3 is TGTGCCAGCAGTTTACCCAGGACAGGGATAAGGGATGAAAAACTGTTTTTT.

The chain recombines TRBV7-2 with TRBJ1-1; D is perhaps TRBD1 (5 bases). Germline V CDR1 and CDR2: SGHTA, FQGNSA. This CDR3 has 14 residues. V lost 2 bases, J lost 1 base, and 8 bases lay in between. The CDR3 here is CASSLIGQNTEAFF. DNA of the CDR3: TGTGCCAGCAGCTTAATCGGACAGAACACTGAAGCTTTCTTT.

The chain employs TRBV29-1 and TRBJ1-1, with a weak D call TRBD1 (5 bases). The CDR3 is 13 amino acids. CDR1 SQVTM and CDR2 ANQGSEA come from the germline V gene. Trimming left V 4 bases short and J 4 bases short, with 13 bases between. The CDR3 DNA sequence: TGCAGCGTTGTTGGCAGCCAGGGCACTGAAGCTTTCTTT. Translation gives CSVVGSQGTEAFF.

The rearrangement uses TRBV19 and TRBJ2-7; D gene uncertain. This CDR3 is built from 13 residues. Germline CDR1 reads LNHDA; CDR2 reads SQIVND (reference sequence). Trimming took 3 bases from V and 3 from J, leaving 9 bases between them. As DNA, the CDR3 is TGTGCCAGTAGTATTCTTCTCTACTACGAGCAGTACTTC. Amino acid sequence: CASSILLYYEQYF. Variable domain in full (rest from reference TRBV19 and TRBJ2-7): DGGITQSPKYLFRKEGQNVTLSCEQNLNHDAMYWYRQDPGQGLRLIYYSQIVNDFQKGDIAEGYSVSREKKESFPLTVTSAQKNPTAFYLCASSILLYYEQYFGPGTRLTVT.

The chain uses TRBV4-1 and TRBJ1-5; weak D call: TRBD1 (5 bases). The CDR3 is 14 amino acids. From germline, CDR1 is MGHRA and CDR2 YSYEKL. V was cut by 6 bases and J by 6 bases, with 15 bases left in between. The CDR3 protein is CASSYGHRGQPQHF. The CDR3 DNA reads TGCGCCAGCAGTTACGGACATCGGGGTCAGCCCCAGCATTTT.

J is TRBJ2-7 and V is TRBV9; D gene unclear. Germline V gene data show CDR1 as SGDLS and CDR2 as YYNGEE. The CDR3 contains 15 residues. The ends were cut back, 0 bases at V and 0 bases at J, with 10 bases in the middle. Written as DNA, the CDR3 is TGTGCCAGCAGCGTAGATGGGGTTAGCTCCTACGAGCAGTACTTC. Its translation is CASSVDGVSSYEQYF. Supplemented by reference TRBV9 and TRBJ2-7, the full variable domain reads DSGVTQTPKHLITATGQRVTLRCSPRSGDLSVYWYQQSLDQGLQFLIQYYNGEERAKGNILERFSAQQFPDLHSELNLSSLELGDSALYFCASSVDGVSSYEQYFGPGTRLTVT.

This chain's CDR3 is CASSELGTSGNIQYF. DNA of the CDR3: TGTGCCAGCAGTGAATTGGGGACTAGCGGGAATATTCAGTACTTC. The gene calls are TRBV6-1 and TRBJ2-4; 13 nucleotides agree with TRBD2. Germline values: CDR1 MNHNS, CDR2 SASEGT. J was trimmed by 10 bases and V by 2 bases; bases with no gene match: 5. This CDR3 contains 15 residues.

The V and J genes are TRBV9 and TRBJ1-1; D gene ambiguous. CDR1 is SGDLS, CDR2 YYNGEE, per germline. V was cut by 4 bases and J by 6 bases, with 10 bases left in between. The CDR3 totals 12 residues. This chain's CDR3 is CASSRNGAEAFF. Here the CDR3 DNA reads TGTGCCAGCAGCCGTAACGGGGCTGAAGCTTTCTTT.

The rearrangement links TRBV27 to TRBJ1-5, with D possibly being TRBD1 (5 bases). The CDR3 length is 13 residues. Germline CDR1 is MNHEY and CDR2 is SMNVEV (reference sequence). Trimming pared 3 bases from V and 6 bases from J, leaving 9 bases between. CDR3 loop: CASSLGVSQPQHF. The DNA of the CDR3 is TGTGCCAGCAGTTTGGGGGTGAGTCAGCCCCAGCATTTT.

This clone was observed once. The chain links TRBV21-1 to TRBJ2-7; the table names TRBD2, a call not compared with the DNA. TRBV21-1 is listed as a pseudogene. This CDR3 contains 19 residues. The DNA of the CDR3 is TGTGCCAGCAGCAAAGAGGGAGGGGCGGGTAGCGGGAGCTCCTACGAGCAGTACTTC. Its translation: CASSKEGGAGSGSSYEQYF.

This clone has only one observation. V usage is TRBV29-1 and J usage is TRBJ2-1, with TRBD2 matching 7 bases. Germline-derived CDR1 and CDR2 are SQVTM and ANQGSEA. With V trimmed by 3 bases and J by 2 bases, 10 bases remained unmatched. This CDR3 has 16 residues. The chain's CDR3 is CSVDPPGSGAYNEQFF. In DNA, the CDR3 is TGCAGCGTTGACCCCCCGGGGAGCGGGGCCTACAATGAGCAGTTCTTC.

The rearrangement uses TRBV4-2 and TRBJ1-1; D is uncertain. In germline, CDR1 is LGHNA, CDR2 YNFKEQ. CDR3 length: 16 residues. V lost 0 bases and J 3 bases, leaving 14 bases between the germline ends. CDR3: CASSQDPTRADTEAFF. In nucleotides, the CDR3 is TGTGCCAGCAGCCAAGATCCAACACGGGCAGACACTGAAGCTTTCTTT.

The chain combines TRBV29-1 with TRBJ2-7, with 7 bases that match TRBD1. Germline CDR1 SQVTM, CDR2 ANQGSEA. The CDR3 runs to 14 residues. With V trimmed by 4 bases and J by 4 bases, 10 bases remained unmatched. CDR3 nucleotide sequence: TGCAGCGTTGTCTCAGGGACAGCCGGTTACGAGCAGTACTTC. Translating gives CSVVSGTAGYEQYF.

The rearrangement links TRBV4-2 to TRBJ2-5; 7 bases align to TRBD2. V was pared by 1 base and J by 0 bases, with 5 bases of the junction left unmatched. The germline V gene has CDR1 LGHNA and CDR2 YNFKEQ. The CDR3 runs to 16 residues. For the CDR3, the DNA is TGTGCCAGCAGCCAAGTCGGAAGCGGGGACCAAGAGACCCAGTACTTC. Translation gives CASSQVGSGDQETQYF.

The chain has TRBV4-3 and TRBJ2-5; the D call may be TRBD1 or TRBD2 (6 bases each). Germline V gives CDR1 LGHNA, CDR2 YSLEER. V was cut by 0 bases and J by 5 bases, with 19 bases left in between. CDR3 length: 17 amino acids. This chain's CDR3 is CASSQDRVVGGPETQYF. Here the CDR3 DNA reads TGCGCCAGCAGCCAAGATAGGGTCGTGGGGGGCCCCGAGACCCAGTACTTC.

This rearrangement joins TRBV27 to TRBJ2-7; D is possibly TRBD2 (6 bases). CDR3 length: 15 amino acids. The V gene's germline CDR1 is MNHEY and CDR2 SMNVEV (reference sequence). V was cut by 8 bases and J by 2 bases, with 19 bases left in between. The CDR3 is CASLGLRGETYEQYF. As DNA, the CDR3 is TGTGCCAGCCTCGGTCTTCGCGGGGAAACCTACGAGCAGTACTTC.

The genes are TRBV19 and TRBJ1-1; D is perhaps TRBD1 (5 bases). Germline lookup yields CDR1 LNHDA and CDR2 SQIVND (reference sequence). The V and J ends lost 7 bases and 1 base respectively, with 16 bases between them. The CDR3 sequence is 15 residues long. Written as DNA, the CDR3 is TGTGCCAGTACTACTACTGACAGCTGGAACACTGAAGCTTTCTTT. Translation: CASTTTDSWNTEAFF. Together with reference TRBV19 and TRBJ1-1, the CDR3 gives the full variable domain: DGGITQSPKYLFRKEGQNVTLSCEQNLNHDAMYWYRQDPGQGLRLIYYSQIVNDFQKGDIAEGYSVSREKKESFPLTVTSAQKNPTAFYLCASTTTDSWNTEAFFGQGTRLTVV.

The chain recombines TRBV30 with TRBJ2-1; TRBD1 matches 12 bases. Trimming at V came to 4 bases and at J to 10 bases, leaving 8 bases not matched to a gene. This CDR3 region has 14 residues. Per germline, CDR1 GTSNPN and CDR2 SVGIG (reference sequence). DNA for the CDR3: TGTGCCTGGACGGGACAGGGGGCTGTTGGGGAGCAGTTCTTC. Translating gives CAWTGQGAVGEQFF.

This clone was seen a single time. The sample carries other DNA sequences with the same CDR3. This chain uses TRBV5-1 with TRBJ2-7, with TRBD1 identical over 7 bases. Germline V gene data show CDR1 as SGHRS and CDR2 as YFSETQ. The CDR3 has 13 residues. The trim removed 4 bases at V and 3 bases at J, leaving 4 bases unmatched. The CDR3, as DNA: TGCGCCAGCAGCGACAGGGATAACTACGAGCAGTACTTC. It specifies CASSDRDNYEQYF. Using reference TRBV5-1 and TRBJ2-7 for the parts outside the CDR3, the full variable domain is KAGVTQTPRYLIKTRGQQVTLSCSPISGHRSVSWYQQTPGQGLQFLFEYFSETQRNKGNFPGRFSGRQFSNSRSEMNVSTLELGDSALYLCASSDRDNYEQYFGPGTRLTVT.

This chain joins TRBV6-1 and TRBJ2-1, with 11 bases that match TRBD2. This CDR3 has 12 residues. CDR1 is MNHNS and CDR2 is SASEGT in the germline V gene. J gave up 15 bases and V 7 bases, and 8 bases lay outside the gene matches. The CDR3 spells CASTELAGDVFF. In nucleotides, the CDR3 is TGTGCCAGCACCGAACTAGCGGGAGATGTGTTCTTC.

CDR3 sequence: CASSIYLEAFF. Here the CDR3 DNA reads TGTGCCAGTAGTATCTACCTTGAAGCTTTCTTT. The J gene is TRBJ1-1, the V gene TRBV19; D gene unclear. Trimming cost V 3 bases and J 7 bases, with 6 bases left between them. This CDR3 has 11 residues. CDR1 LNHDA and CDR2 SQIVND come from the germline V gene (reference sequence).

The chain employs TRBV7-9 and TRBJ2-3; 9 bases are shared with TRBD2. Per germline, CDR1 SEHNR and CDR2 FQNEAQ (reference sequence). V shed 5 bases, J shed 4 bases, and the junction held 10 bases outside the gene matches. The CDR3 spans 16 residues. The CDR3 sequence is CASSPLAGEGADTQYF. As DNA, the CDR3 is TGTGCCAGCAGCCCATTAGCGGGAGAGGGGGCAGATACGCAGTATTTT. Based on the CDR3 plus reference TRBV7-9 and TRBJ2-3, the full variable domain is DTGVSQNPRHKITKRGQNVTFRCDPISEHNRLYWYRQTLGQGPEFLTYFQNEAQLEKSRLLSDRFSAERPKGSFSTLEIQRTEQGDSAMYLCASSPLAGEGADTQYFGPGTRLTVL.